This T cell receptor beta chain came from a study of T-cell memory formation after mild COVID-19 (dated by TCRdb to the early 2020s). With respect to the entire study: TCR sequence clusters from the two donors were found to be largely donor specific. In a couple of donors, T-cell clones that expanded and contracted after mild COVID-19 were tracked by sequencing TCRalpha and TCRbeta repertoires over time. The cohort was made up of two young adult volunteers, one female and one male, who were previously healthy.

Broad study findings and their caveats: The detection of some responding clones in pre-infection memory suggests that pre-existing cross-reactive memory T cells joined the SARS-CoV-2 response. Clones that contracted from day 15 to 85 showed balanced CD4/CD8 phenotypes, whereas a second wave of clones that expanded from day 15 to 37 leaned towards CD4+. Contracting CD4+ clones turned up mainly in the CM and EM memory subsets, whereas EMRA was where CD8+ clones were enriched. Only a couple of mild cases were covered by the study, and larger cohorts that include severe cases with pre-infection samples were considered necessary. Whether the second-wave clones peaking on day 37 were SARS-CoV-2 specific was not confirmed.

PBMCs were isolated by Ficoll-Paque density gradient centrifugation. The germline V gene provides CDR1 MGHDK and CDR2 SYGVNS. Inclusive of the bounding cysteine and phenylalanine, the CDR3 is 17 residues long. Only the CDR3 DNA stays, 51 bases, in frame from base 1. Compared with germline, V lacks 3 bases and J lacks 6 bases; bases without a gene match: 11. Sequenced on an Illumina NovaSeq 6000. TCRalpha and TCRbeta cDNA libraries were built by 5'RACE with constant-segment primers, adding sample barcodes and unique molecular identifiers. RNA was extracted from every sample with Trizol reagent. Amplification of the libraries took two PCR steps, and the second step added a second sample barcode plus Illumina TruSeq adapters. Libraries were sequenced on an Illumina NovaSeq with 2 x 150 bp paired-end reads. As for the authors' bioinformatics: Demultiplexing of reads and collapsing into UMI-guided consensus sequences were performed with migec v1.2.7. Using mixcr v2.1.11, UMI consensuses were aligned to TRA and TRB V and J templates and then assembled into clonotypes. Clonotypes were classified as expanded or contracted when called significant by both edgeR and NoisET, with noise models trained on biological replicates. For edgeR calls, the thresholds were a false discovery rate-adjusted p below 0.01 and a log2 fold-change of 1. As an exploratory analysis of dynamics, PCA with hierarchical clustering was applied to max-normalized trajectories of the 1000 most abundant clonotypes. Separately sequenced CD4+ and CD8+ repertoires were used to assign the CD4 or CD8 phenotype of responding clones. The raw public data were reprocessed by TCRdb itself: fastp quality trimming at Q25, MiXCR clonotype calling, in-frame beta chains only. Each CDR3 protein gets just one entry, which takes the most common genes and DNA from the rows behind it. TCRdb, not the authors, supplied the V and J calls. In this sample the table shows 100,000 to 150,000 distinct CDR3 sequences, approximately 15% of which occur a single time. Roughly 5% of the sample is in the top ten clones.

This clonotype was observed many times. Its antigen remains unidentified. One base away there is no much larger clone; base qualities are not given. The chain couples TRBV25-1 to TRBJ2-3; 11 middle bases align to TRBD2. The sample taken for sequencing was PBMCs or a T cell subset sorted from them (not recorded which). The origin of this receptor is a man aged 18-30 years who had mild COVID-19 (a few samples of this study predate the infection). The sample titles of this study are shuffled in the database, so cell type and time point are left out; the donor was told from shared clones. CDR3 sequence: CASSEEGTSGGGDTQYF. The base sequence is TGTGCCAGCAGTGAGGAGGGGACTAGCGGAGGTGGGGATACGCAGTATTTT.